This T cell receptor (beta chain) appears in the sequencing data of a study of T cell responses to AZD1222 COVID-19 vaccine. At the level of the study: The study pooled second doses at about 4 or about 12 weeks.

Germline V gene data show CDR1 as SNHLY and CDR2 as FYNNEI. Trimming removed 8 bases from V and 4 bases from J; junction bases left unmatched: 11. The CDR3 loop spans 15 amino acids. Regarding the study as a whole: Across the whole spike, CD4 TCRs peaked at regions 160-218 and 743-854. No day 14 peak samples; only post-peak repertoires were characterized. Two AZD1222 doses significantly raised spike-specific TCR breadth and depth over controls.

Sequencing was performed with immunoSEQ multiplex PCR; in TCRdb, only in-frame clones are kept and a portion is missing. The top ten hold about 2.1% of the sample, which has about 150,000 clones, around 90% seen once. With respect to this clone: Antigen unknown.

Specimen: peripheral blood, collected on day 0 of AZD1222 vaccination. The receptor was derived from an adult in good health. V usage is TRBV2 and J usage is TRBJ1-2; 9 bases are a match to TRBD1. The CDR3 protein is CASDAYRGLGYGYTF. As DNA, the CDR3 is TGTGCCAGCGATGCCTACAGGGGGCTTGGCTATGGCTACACCTTC.